The clone carrying this T cell receptor (beta chain) was seen a handful of times. The antigen is undetermined. This sample is part of a study of response to subunit inactivated influenza vaccine. Germline V lookup: CDR1 SEHNR, CDR2 FQNEAQ (reference sequence). The CDR3 runs 15 residues. Trimming took off 5 bases at V and 2 bases at J, with 13 bases between the two ends. MiXCR was run by TCRdb on the RT-PCR reads, yielding one entry per CDR3 protein. The data hold about 540,000 distinct CDR3 sequences, with approximately 22% observed a single time. Notes on the study in general: Researchers suggested that each seasonal influenza vaccination recruits few new T cells.

The sample was also linked to a second study, of T cells expressing NK-cell markers. As that study records: UMIs were included in TCR beta cDNA generated by 5'RACE template switching. Beta-chain profiling covered CD3+CD56+NKG2C+, CD3+CD56+NKG2C- and CD3+CD56-NKG2C+ sorted subsets. The leading position in the CD3+CD56-NKG2C+ fraction of several donors also went to these clonotypes. Expanded NKG2C+ T cell clones had unclear HCMV specificity.

The source is a man aged 45 to 65 who received an inactivated influenza vaccine. The V and J genes are TRBV7-9 and TRBJ2-1; D is uncertain. The sequenced sample was CD4+ T cells sorted from PBMCs, obtained 11 to 12 days after vaccination. CDR3: CASSETPQTYNEQFF. CDR3 DNA: TGTGCCAGCAGCGAAACCCCGCAGACCTACAATGAGCAGTTCTTC.